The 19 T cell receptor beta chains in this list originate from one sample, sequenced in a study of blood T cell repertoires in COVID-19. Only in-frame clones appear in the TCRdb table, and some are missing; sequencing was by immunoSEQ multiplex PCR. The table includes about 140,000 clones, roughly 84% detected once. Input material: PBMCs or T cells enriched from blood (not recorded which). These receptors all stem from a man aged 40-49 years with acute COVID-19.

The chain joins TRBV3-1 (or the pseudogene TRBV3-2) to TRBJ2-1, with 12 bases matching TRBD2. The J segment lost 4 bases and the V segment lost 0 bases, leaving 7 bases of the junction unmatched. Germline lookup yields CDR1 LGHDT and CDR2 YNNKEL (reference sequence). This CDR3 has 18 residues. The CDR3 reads CASSQDPWTSGTYNEQFF. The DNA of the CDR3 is TGTGCCAGCAGCCAAGACCCATGGACTAGCGGGACGTACAATGAGCAGTTCTTC.

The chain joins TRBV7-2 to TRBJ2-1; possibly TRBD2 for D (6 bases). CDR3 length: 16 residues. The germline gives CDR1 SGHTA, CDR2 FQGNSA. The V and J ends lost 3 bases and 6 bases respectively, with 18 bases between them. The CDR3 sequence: CASSLGSAPGVNEQFF. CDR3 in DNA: TGTGCCAGCAGCTTGGGAAGCGCCCCGGGAGTCAATGAGCAGTTCTTC.

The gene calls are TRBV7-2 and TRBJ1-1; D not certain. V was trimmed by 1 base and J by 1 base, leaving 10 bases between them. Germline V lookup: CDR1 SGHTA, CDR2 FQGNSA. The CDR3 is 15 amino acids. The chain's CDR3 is CASSLEPFGNTEAFF. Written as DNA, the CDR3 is TGTGCCAGCAGCTTAGAGCCGTTTGGGAACACTGAAGCTTTCTTT.

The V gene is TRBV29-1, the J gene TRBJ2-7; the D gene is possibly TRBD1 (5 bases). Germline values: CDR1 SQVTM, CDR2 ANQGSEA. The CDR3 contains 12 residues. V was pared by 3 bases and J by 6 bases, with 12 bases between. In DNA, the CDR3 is TGCAGCGTTGACAGGGATTCGGGCGAGCAGTACTTC. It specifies CSVDRDSGEQYF.

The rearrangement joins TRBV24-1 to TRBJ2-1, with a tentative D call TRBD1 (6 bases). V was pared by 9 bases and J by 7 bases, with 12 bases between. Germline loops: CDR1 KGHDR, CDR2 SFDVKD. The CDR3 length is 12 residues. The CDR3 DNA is TGTGCCACCTCAGAAGGGGGAAATGAGCAGTTCTTC. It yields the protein CATSEGGNEQFF.

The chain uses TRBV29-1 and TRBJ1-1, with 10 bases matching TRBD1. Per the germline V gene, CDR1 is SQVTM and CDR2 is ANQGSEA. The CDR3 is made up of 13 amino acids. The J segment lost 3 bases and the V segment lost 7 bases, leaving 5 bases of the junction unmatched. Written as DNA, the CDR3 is TGCAGCGCCGCCGGACAGGGGGACACTGAAGCTTTCTTT. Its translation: CSAAGQGDTEAFF. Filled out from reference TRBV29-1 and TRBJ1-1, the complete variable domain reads SAVISQKPSRDICQRGTSLTIQCQVDSQVTMMFWYRQQPGQSLTLIATANQGSEATYESGFVIDKFPISRPNLTFSTLTVSNMSPEDSSIYLCSAAGQGDTEAFFGQGTRLTVV.

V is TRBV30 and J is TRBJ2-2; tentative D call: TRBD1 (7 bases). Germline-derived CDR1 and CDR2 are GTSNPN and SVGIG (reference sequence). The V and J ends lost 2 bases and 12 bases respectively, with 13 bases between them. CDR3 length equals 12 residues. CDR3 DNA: TGTGCCTGGAGTACAGGGGAGGCAAAGCTGTTTTTT. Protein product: CAWSTGEAKLFF.

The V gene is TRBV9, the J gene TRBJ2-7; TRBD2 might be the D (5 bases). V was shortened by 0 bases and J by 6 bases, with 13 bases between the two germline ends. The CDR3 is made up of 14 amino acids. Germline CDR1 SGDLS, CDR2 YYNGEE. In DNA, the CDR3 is TGTGCCAGCAGCGTAGGATGGGTAGGGAGCGAGCAGTACTTC. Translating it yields CASSVGWVGSEQYF.

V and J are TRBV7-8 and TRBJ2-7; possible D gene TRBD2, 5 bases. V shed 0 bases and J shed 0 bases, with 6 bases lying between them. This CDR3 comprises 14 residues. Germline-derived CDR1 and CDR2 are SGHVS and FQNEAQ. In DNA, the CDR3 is TGTGCCAGCAGCTTAGCGGGGAGCTCCTACGAGCAGTACTTC. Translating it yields CASSLAGSSYEQYF. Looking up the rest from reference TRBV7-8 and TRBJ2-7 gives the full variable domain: GAGVSQSPRYKVAKRGQDVALRCDPISGHVSLFWYQQALGQGPEFLTYFQNEAQLDKSGLPSDRFFAERPEGSVSTLKIQRTQQEDSAVYLCASSLAGSSYEQYFGPGTRLTVT.

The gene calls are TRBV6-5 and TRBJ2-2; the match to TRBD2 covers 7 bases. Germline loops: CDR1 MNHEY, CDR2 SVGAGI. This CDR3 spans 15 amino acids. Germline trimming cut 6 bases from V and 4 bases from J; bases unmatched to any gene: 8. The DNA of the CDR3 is TGTGCCAGCAGCCGGCTAGCGGATTTCACCGGGGAGCTGTTTTTT. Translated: CASSRLADFTGELFF.

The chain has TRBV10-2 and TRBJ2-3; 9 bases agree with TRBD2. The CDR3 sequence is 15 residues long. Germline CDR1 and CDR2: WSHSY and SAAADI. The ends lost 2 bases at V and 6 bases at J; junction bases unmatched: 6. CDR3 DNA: TGCGCCAGCAGTGAGCAGCGGGAGGCACAGGATACGCAGTATTTT. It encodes CASSEQREAQDTQYF.

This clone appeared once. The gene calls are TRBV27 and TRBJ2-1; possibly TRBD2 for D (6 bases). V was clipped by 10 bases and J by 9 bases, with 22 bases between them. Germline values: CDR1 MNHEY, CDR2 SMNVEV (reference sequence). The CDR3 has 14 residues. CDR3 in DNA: TGTGCCATTCGCCCGGGAGTCTTAGTCGGTGAGCAGTTCTTC. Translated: CAIRPGVLVGEQFF.

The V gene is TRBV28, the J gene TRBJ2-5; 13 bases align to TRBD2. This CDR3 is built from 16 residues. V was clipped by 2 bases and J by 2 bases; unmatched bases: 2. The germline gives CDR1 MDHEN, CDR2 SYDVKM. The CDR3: CASSLRGLAGQETQYF. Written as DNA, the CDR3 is TGTGCCAGCAGTTTAAGGGGACTAGCGGGACAAGAGACCCAGTACTTC. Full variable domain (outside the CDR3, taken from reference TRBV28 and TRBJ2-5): DVKVTQSSRYLVKRTGEKVFLECVQDMDHENMFWYRQDPGLGLRLIYFSYDVKMKEKGDIPEGYSVSREKKERFSLILESASTNQTSMYLCASSLRGLAGQETQYFGPGTRLLVL.

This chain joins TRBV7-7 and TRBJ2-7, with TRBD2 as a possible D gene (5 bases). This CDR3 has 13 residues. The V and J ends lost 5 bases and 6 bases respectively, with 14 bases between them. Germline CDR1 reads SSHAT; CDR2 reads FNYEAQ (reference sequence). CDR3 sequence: CASSLNGETEQYF. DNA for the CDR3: TGTGCCAGCAGCCTTAACGGGGAGACCGAGCAGTACTTC.

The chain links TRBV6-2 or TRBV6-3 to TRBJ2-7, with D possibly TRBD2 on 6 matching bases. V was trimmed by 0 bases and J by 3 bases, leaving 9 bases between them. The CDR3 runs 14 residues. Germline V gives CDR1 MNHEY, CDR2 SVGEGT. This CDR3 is CASSYSGGDYEQYF. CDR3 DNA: TGTGCCAGCAGTTACTCCGGGGGAGACTACGAGCAGTACTTC.

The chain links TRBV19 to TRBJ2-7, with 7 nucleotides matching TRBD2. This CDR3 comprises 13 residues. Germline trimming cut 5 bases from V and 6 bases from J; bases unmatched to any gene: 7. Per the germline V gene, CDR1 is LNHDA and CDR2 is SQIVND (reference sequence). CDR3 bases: TGTGCCAGTAGTCCCAGGACTAGTACCGAGCAGTACTTC. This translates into CASSPRTSTEQYF. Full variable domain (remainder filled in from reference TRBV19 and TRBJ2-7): DGGITQSPKYLFRKEGQNVTLSCEQNLNHDAMYWYRQDPGQGLRLIYYSQIVNDFQKGDIAEGYSVSREKKESFPLTVTSAQKNPTAFYLCASSPRTSTEQYFGPGTRLTVT.

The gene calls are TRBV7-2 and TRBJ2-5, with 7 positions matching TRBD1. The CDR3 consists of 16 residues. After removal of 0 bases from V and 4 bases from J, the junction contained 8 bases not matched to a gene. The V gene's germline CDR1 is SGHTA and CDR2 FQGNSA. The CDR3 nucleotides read TGTGCCAGCAGCTTAGCGCTACAGGGGCCGGGAGAGACCCAGTACTTC. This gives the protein CASSLALQGPGETQYF.

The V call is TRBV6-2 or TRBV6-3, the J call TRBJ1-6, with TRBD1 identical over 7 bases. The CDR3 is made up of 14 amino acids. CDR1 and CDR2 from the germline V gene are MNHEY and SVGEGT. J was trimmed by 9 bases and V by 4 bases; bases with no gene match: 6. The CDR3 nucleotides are TGTGCCAGCAGTTCGGCAGGGGGGCTTTCACCCCTCCACTTT. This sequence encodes CASSSAGGLSPLHF.

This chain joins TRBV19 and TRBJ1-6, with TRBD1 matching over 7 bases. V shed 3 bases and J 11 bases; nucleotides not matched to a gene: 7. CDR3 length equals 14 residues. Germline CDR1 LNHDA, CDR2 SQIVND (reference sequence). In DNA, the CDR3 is TGTGCCAGTAGTATGGGACAGTCCTTGCCACCCCTCCACTTT. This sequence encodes CASSMGQSLPPLHF.